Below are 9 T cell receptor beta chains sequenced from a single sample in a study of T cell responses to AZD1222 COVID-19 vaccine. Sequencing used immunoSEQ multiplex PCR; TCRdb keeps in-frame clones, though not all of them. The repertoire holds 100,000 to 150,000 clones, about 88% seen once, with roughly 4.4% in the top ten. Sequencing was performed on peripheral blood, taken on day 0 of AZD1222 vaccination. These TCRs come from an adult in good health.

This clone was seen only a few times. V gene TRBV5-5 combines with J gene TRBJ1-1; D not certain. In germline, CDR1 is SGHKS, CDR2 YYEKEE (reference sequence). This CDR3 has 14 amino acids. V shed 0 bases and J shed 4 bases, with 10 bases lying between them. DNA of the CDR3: TGTGCCAGCAGCTTGGCTGGGCGGTCCACTGAAGCTTTCTTT. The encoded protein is CASSLAGRSTEAFF.

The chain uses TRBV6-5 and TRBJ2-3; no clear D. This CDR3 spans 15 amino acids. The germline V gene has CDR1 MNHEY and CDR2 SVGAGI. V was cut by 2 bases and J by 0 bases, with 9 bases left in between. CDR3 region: CASSYEAISTDTQYF. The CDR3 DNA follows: TGTGCCAGCAGTTACGAGGCCATTAGCACAGATACGCAGTATTTT.

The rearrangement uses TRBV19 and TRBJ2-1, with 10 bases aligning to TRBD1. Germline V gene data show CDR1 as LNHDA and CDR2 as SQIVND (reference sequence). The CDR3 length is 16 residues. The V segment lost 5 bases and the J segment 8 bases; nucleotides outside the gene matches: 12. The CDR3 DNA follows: TGTGCCAGTAGTCCGTGGGGGGGACAGGGGTTTGATGAGCAGTTCTTC. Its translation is CASSPWGGQGFDEQFF.

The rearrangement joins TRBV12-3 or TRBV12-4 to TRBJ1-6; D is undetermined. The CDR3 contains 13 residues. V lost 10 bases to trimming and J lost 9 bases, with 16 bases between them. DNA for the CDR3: TGTGCCACCCGGACGGCGAAACTTTCACCCCTCCACTTT. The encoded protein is CATRTAKLSPLHF.

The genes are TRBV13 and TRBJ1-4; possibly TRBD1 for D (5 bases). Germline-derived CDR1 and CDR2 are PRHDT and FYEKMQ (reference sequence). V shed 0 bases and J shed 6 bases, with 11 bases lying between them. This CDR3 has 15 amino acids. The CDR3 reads CASSLGLGADEKLFF. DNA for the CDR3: TGTGCCAGCAGCTTAGGCCTCGGGGCTGATGAAAAACTGTTTTTT.

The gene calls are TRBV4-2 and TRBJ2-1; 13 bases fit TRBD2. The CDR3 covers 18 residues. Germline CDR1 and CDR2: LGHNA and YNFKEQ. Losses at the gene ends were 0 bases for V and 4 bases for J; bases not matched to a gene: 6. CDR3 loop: CASSQDSGTSGKYNEQFF. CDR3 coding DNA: TGTGCCAGCAGCCAAGACTCCGGGACTAGCGGGAAGTACAATGAGCAGTTCTTC.

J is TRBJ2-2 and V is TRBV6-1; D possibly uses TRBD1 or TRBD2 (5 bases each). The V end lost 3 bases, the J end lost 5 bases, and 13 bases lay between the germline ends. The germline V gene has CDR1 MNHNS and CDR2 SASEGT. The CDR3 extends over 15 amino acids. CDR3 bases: TGTGCCAGCAGTGATTACACCAGGGAGACCGGGGAGCTGTTTTTT. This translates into CASSDYTRETGELFF.

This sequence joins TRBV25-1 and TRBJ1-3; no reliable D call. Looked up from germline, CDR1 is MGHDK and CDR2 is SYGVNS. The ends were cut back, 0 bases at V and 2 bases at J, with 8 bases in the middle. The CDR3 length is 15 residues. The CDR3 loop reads CASSEYKAAGNTIYF. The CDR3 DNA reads TGTGCCAGCAGTGAATATAAGGCAGCTGGAAACACCATATATTTT.

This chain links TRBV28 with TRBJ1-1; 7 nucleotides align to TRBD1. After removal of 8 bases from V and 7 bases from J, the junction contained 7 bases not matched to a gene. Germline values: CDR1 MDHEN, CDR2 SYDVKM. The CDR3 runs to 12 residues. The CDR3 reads CASGIRGNEAFF. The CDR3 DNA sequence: TGTGCCAGCGGCATCAGGGGGAATGAAGCTTTCTTT. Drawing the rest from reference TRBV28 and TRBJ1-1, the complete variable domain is DVKVTQSSRYLVKRTGEKVFLECVQDMDHENMFWYRQDPGLGLRLIYFSYDVKMKEKGDIPEGYSVSREKKERFSLILESASTNQTSMYLCASGIRGNEAFFGQGTRLTVV.